This T cell receptor (beta chain) came from a study of cytomegalovirus exposure and HLA in healthy donors. The PCR employed 60 Vbeta primers together with 13 Jbeta primers. Measured with immunoSEQ multiplex PCR; TCRdb has only the in-frame clones, and not every one. Counted here are 200,000 to 250,000 clones, around 85% occurring once; the ten biggest clones make up 1% to 1.5%. This CDR3 comprises 18 residues. V dropped 0 bases and J dropped 2 bases, with 20 bases sitting between them. The germline V gene encodes CDR1 ENHRY and CDR2 SYGVKD. The sequence was collected from a human donor in good health. Sequenced: PBMCs. The chain carries TRBV10-3 and TRBJ2-7, with D tentatively TRBD1 (6 bases). The CDR3 DNA reads TGTGCCATCAGTGAGTCCAATCTGTACACAGGGAACACCTACGAGCAGTACTTC. Amino acid sequence: CAISESNLYTGNTYEQYF.